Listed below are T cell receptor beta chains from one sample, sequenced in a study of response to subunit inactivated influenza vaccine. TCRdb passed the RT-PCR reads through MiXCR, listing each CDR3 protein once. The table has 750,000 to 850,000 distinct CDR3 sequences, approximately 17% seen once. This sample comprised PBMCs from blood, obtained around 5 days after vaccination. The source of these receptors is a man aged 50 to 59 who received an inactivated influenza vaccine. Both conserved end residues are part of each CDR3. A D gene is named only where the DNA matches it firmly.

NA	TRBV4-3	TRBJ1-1	CASSQVQGTEAFF
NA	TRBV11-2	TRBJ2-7	CASSGLRRLTYEQYF
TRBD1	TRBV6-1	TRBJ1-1	CASRVDRGNTEAFF
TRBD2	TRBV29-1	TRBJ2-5	CSLSTTSVQETQYF
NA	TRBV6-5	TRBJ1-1	CASSYRGGSEAFF
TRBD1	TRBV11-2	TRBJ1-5	CASSPGQGRLNQPQHF
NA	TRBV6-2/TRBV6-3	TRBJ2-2	CATGRRPIGELFF
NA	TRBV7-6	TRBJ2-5	CASSLEFSSETQYF
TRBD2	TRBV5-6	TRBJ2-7	CASSSLAGFSYEQYF
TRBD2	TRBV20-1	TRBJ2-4	CSASQREGKNIQYF
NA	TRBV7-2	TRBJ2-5	CASRLVRGLQETQYF
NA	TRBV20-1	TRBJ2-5	CSARGSRPKGTQYF
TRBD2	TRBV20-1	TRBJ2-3	CSARPGLAGGPVSTDTQYF
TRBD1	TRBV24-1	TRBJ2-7	CATSETGTGEAYEQYF
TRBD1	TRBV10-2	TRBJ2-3	CASSVRTGANTDTQYF
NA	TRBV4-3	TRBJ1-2	CASSQDLWRFYGYTF
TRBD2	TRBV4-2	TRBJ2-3	CASSQGLAWDTQYF
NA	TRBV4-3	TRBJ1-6	CASSQGSRVASPLHF
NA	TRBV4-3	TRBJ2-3	CASSQVDADTQYF
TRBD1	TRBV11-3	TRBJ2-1	CASSPRQGVREQFF
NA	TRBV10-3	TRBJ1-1	CAISERDLNTEAFF
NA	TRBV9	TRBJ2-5	CASSVAWGETQYF
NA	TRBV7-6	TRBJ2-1	CASSLGSAPLGNEQFF
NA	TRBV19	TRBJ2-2	CASSPRDLYSGELFF
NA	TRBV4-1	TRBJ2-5	CASSQGVIQETQYF
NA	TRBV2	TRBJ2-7	CASSIPLRAASYEQYF
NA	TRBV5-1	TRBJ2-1	CASSKESGFEQFF
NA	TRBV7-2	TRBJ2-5	CASSLVGVVQDGQYF
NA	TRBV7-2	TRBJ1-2	CASSLNDFGYTF
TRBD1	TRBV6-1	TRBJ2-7	CASSEGGTGIYEQYF
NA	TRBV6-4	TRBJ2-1	CASSQMGNSYNEQFF
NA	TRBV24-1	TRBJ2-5	CATSDPGIRETQYF
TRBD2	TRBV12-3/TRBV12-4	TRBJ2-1	CASRLAGAYNEQFF
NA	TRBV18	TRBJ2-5	CASSPQTGQETQYF
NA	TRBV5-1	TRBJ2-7	CASSPRGSYEQYF